This TCR beta chain was documented in a study of radiotherapy plus CTLA-4 blockade in lung cancer (dated by TCRdb to the late 2010s). With respect to the entire study: Objective responses were observed in approximately 19% of enrolled patients, and disease control was achieved in approximately 30%. The paper as a whole reports these results and caveats: TCR clones derived from tumors expanded in peripheral blood after treatment with radiotherapy and ipilimumab. The strongest predictors of response, as reported, were early dynamic changes in blood T cell clones along with a rise in serum interferon-beta after radiation.

Concerning this clone: Its antigen remains undetermined. The input lacks base qualities; no much larger clone sits a single base away.

Receptors were amplified or captured by the immunoSEQ multiplex PCR assay. The table comes from immuneACCESS by way of TCRdb, which keeps in-frame sequences with V and J called. Part of the clones is missing from these tables; in studies checked, under half for an unresolved V gene and the rest for unknown reasons. The sample profile shows roughly 71,000 clones; 78% of them were found once. 7% to 8% of the sample rests with the top ten. The study tested focal radiation therapy combined with CTLA-4 blockade (ipilimumab) in patients with chemo-refractory metastatic non-small-cell lung cancer. Sequencing used peripheral blood, obtained from a patient treated with radiotherapy plus ipilimumab. This clonotype was sampled from a human donor with non-small cell lung cancer who had a complete response to radiotherapy plus ipilimumab.

The CDR3 has the sequence CASSLFGTSGVYNEQFF. The DNA is as follows: TGTGCCAGCAGTCTATTCGGGACTAGCGGAGTTTACAATGAGCAGTTCTTC. Recombination joined TRBV27 with TRBJ2-1; 11 of the junction bases match TRBD2. Trimming takes 5 bases off V and 4 bases off J; junction bases not matched to a gene: 10. CDR3 length: 17 amino acids, cysteine to phenylalanine. Kept here is only the CDR3 DNA, which spans 51 bases and is read in frame from base 1. CDR1 and CDR2 are read off the germline V gene (reference sequence) as MNHEY and SMNVEV.